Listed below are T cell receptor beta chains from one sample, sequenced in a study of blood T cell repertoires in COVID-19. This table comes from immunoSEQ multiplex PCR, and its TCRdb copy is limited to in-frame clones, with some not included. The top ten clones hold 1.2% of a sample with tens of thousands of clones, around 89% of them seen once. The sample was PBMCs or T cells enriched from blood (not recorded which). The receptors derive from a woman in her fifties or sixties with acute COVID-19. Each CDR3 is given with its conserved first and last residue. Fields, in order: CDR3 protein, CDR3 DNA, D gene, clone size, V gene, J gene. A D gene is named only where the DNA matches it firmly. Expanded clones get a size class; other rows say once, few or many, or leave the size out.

cdr3_aa: CASSLIVRGGTEAFF
cdr3_nt: TGTGCCAGCAGCTTAATCGTCCGGGGAGGCACTGAAGCTTTCTTT
d_call: .
clone_size: .
v_call: TRBV7-2
j_call: TRBJ1-1

cdr3_aa: CSAGTATQETQYF
cdr3_nt: TGCAGCGCTGGGACAGCAACCCAAGAGACCCAGTACTTC
d_call: TRBD1
clone_size: .
v_call: TRBV29-1
j_call: TRBJ2-5

cdr3_aa: CASSPDRGRVDTQYF
cdr3_nt: TGTGCCAGCAGTCCGGACAGGGGGCGCGTGGATACGCAGTATTTT
d_call: TRBD1
clone_size: .
v_call: TRBV7-2
j_call: TRBJ2-3

cdr3_aa: CASSVASSGRAYNEQFF
cdr3_nt: TGTGCCAGCAGCGTAGCCTCTAGCGGGAGGGCTTACAATGAGCAGTTCTTC
d_call: TRBD2
clone_size: .
v_call: TRBV9
j_call: TRBJ2-1

cdr3_aa: CASSQEPSQRTGEQYF
cdr3_nt: TGTGCCAGCAGCCAAGAACCATCCCAGCGAACGGGCGAGCAGTACTTC
d_call: .
clone_size: .
v_call: TRBV3-1/TRBV3-2
j_call: TRBJ2-7

cdr3_aa: CASSKDLRGGATLDGYTF
cdr3_nt: TGTGCCAGCTCCAAGGACTTGCGAGGGGGCGCAACCCTGGATGGCTACACCTTC
d_call: TRBD1
clone_size: .
v_call: TRBV18
j_call: TRBJ1-2

cdr3_aa: CASSLGTVEAFF
cdr3_nt: TGTGCCAGCAGCCTCGGGACAGTTGAAGCTTTCTTT
d_call: TRBD1
clone_size: once
v_call: TRBV6-2/TRBV6-3
j_call: TRBJ1-1

cdr3_aa: CSVGRTQGNYGYTF
cdr3_nt: TGCAGCGTTGGGAGAACCCAGGGGAACTATGGCTACACCTTC
d_call: .
clone_size: .
v_call: TRBV29-1
j_call: TRBJ1-2

cdr3_aa: CASSHGQGAKTQYF
cdr3_nt: TGTGCCAGCAGCCACGGACAGGGGGCGAAGACCCAGTACTTC
d_call: TRBD1
clone_size: .
v_call: TRBV16
j_call: TRBJ2-5

cdr3_aa: CASSYPDRELFF
cdr3_nt: TGTGCCAGCAGTTACCCCGACAGGGAGCTGTTTTTT
d_call: .
clone_size: .
v_call: TRBV6-5
j_call: TRBJ2-2